The 15 T cell receptor beta chains below come from one sample, sequenced in a study of blood T cell repertoires in COVID-19. The assay was immunoSEQ multiplex PCR, and TCRdb's table has in-frame clones only and misses some. In the table there are approximately 200,000 clones, about 80% of which are singletons. Source material: PBMCs or T cells enriched from blood (not recorded which). These receptors came from a woman aged 40 to 50 with acute COVID-19.

The chain uses TRBV6-5 and TRBJ1-1; TRBD1 is a possible D gene (5 bases). The CDR3 loop spans 14 amino acids. With 6 bases removed from V and 3 bases from J, the gap between germline ends came to 14 bases. Germline-derived CDR1 and CDR2 are MNHEY and SVGAGI. CDR3 nucleotide sequence: TGTGCCAGCAGAAAGAAGGGGTGGGACACTGAAGCTTTCTTT. Its translation: CASRKKGWDTEAFF.

The rearrangement joins TRBV7-8 to TRBJ2-1, with 7 positions matching TRBD1. Germline CDR1 reads SGHVS; CDR2 reads FQNEAQ. This CDR3 spans 14 amino acids. V lost 5 bases, J lost 6 bases, and 7 bases stayed unmatched. CDR3: CASSPRGLANEQFF. Written as DNA, the CDR3 is TGTGCCAGCAGCCCTAGGGGGCTGGCCAATGAGCAGTTCTTC.

This chain connects TRBV5-6 to TRBJ2-3; D not resolved. Trimming pared 1 base from V and 7 bases from J, leaving 10 bases between. Germline CDR1 is SGHDT and CDR2 is YYEEEE. This CDR3 region has 13 residues. The CDR3 protein is CASSLLEKNTQYF. Written as DNA, the CDR3 is TGTGCCAGCAGCTTGTTAGAGAAGAATACGCAGTATTTT.

This rearrangement joins TRBV27 to TRBJ1-2; D is perhaps TRBD1 (6 bases). V dropped 5 bases and J dropped 6 bases, with 25 bases sitting between them. This CDR3 region has 17 residues. The germline gives CDR1 MNHEY, CDR2 SMNVEV (reference sequence). The CDR3 region is CASSLRGMGGPEHGYTF. Here the CDR3 DNA reads TGTGCCAGCAGTCTGCGGGGGATGGGGGGGCCGGAGCATGGCTACACCTTC.

The V gene is TRBV15, the J gene TRBJ2-3; 9 bases fit TRBD2. CDR3 length: 16 amino acids. V lost 3 bases, J lost 4 bases, and 8 bases stayed unmatched. CDR1 and CDR2 (germline): LNHNV, YYDKDF (reference sequence). The CDR3 DNA is TGTGCCACCAGCAGTATAGCGGGAGAAGCACCAGATACGCAGTATTTT. Translation gives CATSSIAGEAPDTQYF.

The chain is built from TRBV19 and TRBJ2-2; TRBD1 matches 9 bases. Looked up from germline, CDR1 is LNHDA and CDR2 is SQIVND (reference sequence). V shed 5 bases, J shed 3 bases, and the junction held 4 bases outside the gene matches. The CDR3 length is 15 residues. CDR3 DNA: TGTGCCAGTAGTTTCTGGACAGGGGACACCGGGGAGCTGTTTTTT. Its protein is CASSFWTGDTGELFF.

The CDR3 DNA reads as TGTGCCAGCAGCCACCGGGGATTAAATGGCTACACCTTC. It encodes CASSHRGLNGYTF. This chain joins TRBV5-8 and TRBJ1-2; D not resolved. The germline gives CDR1 SGHTS, CDR2 YDEGEE. The CDR3 length is 13 residues. V was trimmed by 4 bases and J by 6 bases, leaving 13 bases between them.

The rearrangement links TRBV5-1 to TRBJ2-1, with TRBD2 matching over 11 bases. This CDR3 region has 16 residues. Germline-derived CDR1 and CDR2 are SGHRS and YFSETQ. V trimming: 2 bases; J trimming: 4 bases; junction bases outside the gene matches: 5. Here the CDR3 DNA reads TGCGCCAGCAGCTTTACTAGCGGGGGCCTATACAATGAGCAGTTCTTC. Translating it yields CASSFTSGGLYNEQFF.

The chain joins TRBV5-5 to TRBJ2-3; no reliable D call. The CDR3 spans 12 residues. Germline CDR1 reads SGHKS; CDR2 reads YYEKEE (reference sequence). V was cut by 0 bases and J by 6 bases, with 5 bases left in between. This CDR3 reads CASSLAQDTQYF. The DNA of the CDR3 is TGTGCCAGCAGCTTGGCGCAGGATACGCAGTATTTT.

This chain connects TRBV3-1 (or the pseudogene TRBV3-2) to TRBJ1-3; weak D call: TRBD1 (6 bases). CDR1 and CDR2 from the germline V gene are LGHDT and YNNKEL (reference sequence). The V end was cut by 7 bases, the J end by 0 bases, with 13 bases between. CDR3 length equals 15 residues. DNA for the CDR3: TGTGCCAGCACGAGGGGGGGGAACTCTGGAAACACCATATATTTT. Its protein product is CASTRGGNSGNTIYF.

The chain employs TRBV19 and TRBJ1-2, with TRBD1 as a possible D gene (6 bases). CDR1 is LNHDA, CDR2 SQIVND, per germline (reference sequence). The CDR3 runs 12 residues. Trimming took 8 bases from V and 0 from J, leaving 7 bases between them. For the CDR3, the DNA is TGTGCCAGTTCAGGGGCTAACTATGGCTACACCTTC. Residues: CASSGANYGYTF.

The rearrangement uses TRBV6-1 and TRBJ1-5; TRBD1 matches 7 bases. V lost 1 base and J lost 0; bases outside the gene matches: 3. The CDR3 contains 16 residues. Germline CDR1 and CDR2: MNHNS and SASEGT. DNA for the CDR3: TGTGCCAGCAGTGAAGAGGGGGCTTATAGCAATCAGCCCCAGCATTTT. Encoded protein: CASSEEGAYSNQPQHF.

V and J are TRBV7-6 and TRBJ1-3; D remains unclear. V was shortened by 2 bases and J by 0 bases, with 23 bases between the two germline ends. The CDR3 runs 20 residues. The germline V gene has CDR1 SGHVS and CDR2 FNYEAQ. CDR3 DNA sequence: TGTGCCAGCAGCTTAAAAGGCGGATCTCAAAGCCCCCTCTCTGGAAACACCATATATTTT. Translating it yields CASSLKGGSQSPLSGNTIYF.

The chain is built from TRBV28 and TRBJ2-1; possible D gene TRBD2, 6 bases. There are 12 residues in the CDR3. In germline, CDR1 is MDHEN, CDR2 SYDVKM. The V end lost 1 base, the J end lost 10 bases, and 8 bases lay between the germline ends. CDR3 sequence: CASSLSRGEQFF. CDR3 in DNA: TGTGCCAGCAGTTTATCGCGGGGCGAGCAGTTCTTC.

The rearrangement joins TRBV7-9 to TRBJ1-4, with 9 nucleotides matching TRBD1. Unmatched junction bases numbered 8, after V lost 4 bases and J lost 8 bases. CDR1 is SEHNR, CDR2 FQNEAQ, per germline (reference sequence). The CDR3 contains 15 residues. The CDR3 sequence: CASSSPGQGREKLFF. In DNA, the CDR3 is TGTGCCAGCAGCTCCCCGGGACAGGGACGCGAAAAACTGTTTTTT.